The rows below give T cell receptor beta chains drawn from one sample of a study of T cell responses to AZD1222 COVID-19 vaccine. Here immunoSEQ multiplex PCR was the method, and the copy in TCRdb shows in-frame clones only, minus some. The repertoire includes about 140,000 clones, more than 75% of them detected once, and 2.5% to 3.5% sits in the top ten. Material: peripheral blood, obtained 28 days after the second AZD1222 dose. The origin of the receptors is an adult who received the AZD1222 COVID-19 vaccine. CDR3s include the opening cysteine and the closing phenylalanine or tryptophan. A D gene is named only where the DNA matches it firmly. Rows give clone size only sometimes, using once, few, many, or a class for an expanded clone.

CDR3	DNA	size	D	V	J
CASSLIRGNQPQHF	TGTGCCAGCAGTTTAATCAGGGGAAATCAGCCCCAGCATTTT	-	-	TRBV27	TRBJ1-5
CASSSPLSPSGTDTQYF	TGTGCCAGCAGTTCTCCTCTATCCCCAAGTGGGACAGATACGCAGTATTTT	-	-	TRBV28	TRBJ2-3
CASSLTRNTEAFF	TGTGCCAGCAGTTTAACCAGGAACACTGAAGCTTTCTTT	-	-	TRBV28	TRBJ1-1
CASSLASSRAEAFF	TGTGCCAGCAGTTTGGCTTCGTCGAGGGCTGAAGCTTTCTTT	-	-	TRBV28	TRBJ1-1
CASSLTGFGEQYF	TGTGCCAGCAGCCTGACAGGGTTCGGTGAGCAGTACTTC	-	TRBD1	TRBV5-4	TRBJ2-7
CASSYPLAGNYGYTF	TGTGCCAGCAGTTACCCGTTGGCAGGGAACTATGGCTACACCTTC	once	-	TRBV6-6	TRBJ1-2
CASSLHPFSAGANVLTF	TGTGCCAGCAGCTTACACCCATTCTCTGCTGGGGCCAACGTCCTGACTTTC	-	-	TRBV7-8	TRBJ2-6
CASSQQDNQPQHF	TGTGCCAGTAGCCAGCAGGACAATCAGCCCCAGCATTTT	-	-	TRBV19	TRBJ1-5
CASSLGTDANYGYTF	TGTGCCAGCAGCTTAGGGACGGACGCTAACTATGGCTACACCTTC	-	-	TRBV11-2	TRBJ1-2
CASSEGWATEAFF	TGTGCCAGCAGTGAAGGGTGGGCCACTGAAGCTTTCTTT	-	-	TRBV2	TRBJ1-1
CASSPGDPGNEQFF	TGTGCCAGCAGCCCTGGCGACCCTGGGAATGAGCAGTTCTTC	-	-	TRBV11-2	TRBJ2-1
CATSVSTDTQYF	TGTGCCACTTCGGTCAGCACAGATACGCAGTATTTT	once	-	TRBV24-1	TRBJ2-3
CASSLSAQGNDTEAFF	TGTGCCAGCAGCTTAAGCGCTCAGGGAAACGACACTGAAGCTTTCTTT	-	-	TRBV7-9	TRBJ1-1
CASKQTRTGNTEAFF	TGTGCCAGCAAACAGACACGGACGGGAAACACTGAAGCTTTCTTT	-	-	TRBV27	TRBJ1-1
CASSTTGYQETQYF	TGCGCCAGCAGCACAACAGGATACCAAGAGACCCAGTACTTC	-	-	TRBV5-1	TRBJ2-5
CASSLRTSGSSYNEQFF	TGTGCCAGCAGTTTAAGAACTAGCGGGAGCTCCTACAATGAGCAGTTCTTC	-	TRBD2	TRBV27	TRBJ2-1
CASSALDRVQAQPQHF	TGCGCCAGCAGCGCCCTAGACAGGGTCCAGGCTCAGCCCCAGCATTTT	once	TRBD1	TRBV4-1	TRBJ1-5
CATHGTGLREKNNEQFF	TGTGCCACCCACGGGACAGGGTTAAGAGAAAAAAACAATGAGCAGTTCTTC	-	TRBD1	TRBV11-2	TRBJ2-1
CAWSEQGFQPQHF	TGTGCCTGGAGTGAACAGGGGTTTCAGCCCCAGCATTTT	-	TRBD1	TRBV30	TRBJ1-5
CASSFGGSKLEKLFF	TGTGCCAGCAGCTTTGGAGGATCTAAGTTAGAAAAACTGTTTTTT	-	-	TRBV11-2	TRBJ1-4
CASSWVSNQPQHF	TGTGCCAGCAGCTGGGTCAGCAATCAGCCCCAGCATTTT	-	-	TRBV2	TRBJ1-5
CASSLAIQNTEAFF	TGTGCCAGCAGCTTAGCCATACAGAACACTGAAGCTTTCTTT	-	-	TRBV7-2	TRBJ1-1
CASSQVSPGMAFF	TGTGCCAGCAGCCAAGTATCGCCCGGCATGGCTTTCTTT	-	-	TRBV14	TRBJ1-1
CAWSGGHDTQYF	TGTGCCTGGAGCGGAGGGCACGATACGCAGTATTTT	-	-	TRBV30	TRBJ2-3
CASRRTSSYNEQFF	TGTGCCAGCCGGCGGACTAGCTCCTACAATGAGCAGTTCTTC	-	TRBD2	TRBV27	TRBJ2-1
CASRPGSNQPQHF	TGTGCCAGCAGGCCAGGGAGCAATCAGCCCCAGCATTTT	-	-	TRBV2	TRBJ1-5
CASSPHSLGGQPQHF	TGTGCCAGCAGTCCCCATAGCCTTGGCGGTCAGCCCCAGCATTTT	-	-	TRBV28	TRBJ1-5
CSARYQGANEKLFF	TGCAGCGCCCGATACCAGGGAGCAAATGAAAAACTGTTTTTT	-	-	TRBV29-1	TRBJ1-4
CASSPSTSRETQYF	TGTGCCAGCAGCCCCTCGACAAGTAGGGAGACCCAGTACTTC	-	-	TRBV3-1/TRBV3-2	TRBJ2-5
CASSPDLLLAGGSNEQFF	TGTGCCAGCAGCCCGGACCTCCTTCTAGCGGGGGGGAGCAATGAGCAGTTCTTC	-	TRBD2	TRBV9	TRBJ2-1
CSASEQGRSGYTF	TGCAGTGCTAGTGAACAGGGGCGGAGCGGCTACACCTTC	-	TRBD1	TRBV20-1	TRBJ1-2
CASSPWGAGEDNEQFF	TGTGCCAGCAGCCCATGGGGAGCGGGAGAGGACAATGAGCAGTTCTTC	once	TRBD2	TRBV7-9	TRBJ2-1
CASSPRSGVKANQPQHF	TGTGCCAGCTCACCACGCTCTGGGGTTAAAGCCAATCAGCCCCAGCATTTT	-	-	TRBV18	TRBJ1-5
CASIRGGGLVYGYTF	TGTGCCAGCATACGGGGGGGAGGATTAGTCTATGGCTACACCTTC	-	-	TRBV6-6	TRBJ1-2
CASSVEVAGGPGSVAEQYF	TGCGCCAGCAGTGTGGAGGTAGCGGGGGGGCCGGGGTCGGTTGCCGAGCAGTACTTC	-	TRBD2	TRBV4-1	TRBJ2-7
CSASFAGNQPGQYF	TGCAGTGCTAGTTTTGCCGGGAACCAACCGGGGCAGTACTTC	-	-	TRBV20-1	TRBJ2-7
CGNEGGKHIQYF	TGTGGAAACGAAGGGGGGAAACACATTCAGTACTTC	-	-	TRBV12-5	TRBJ2-4
CASSLDRGGYTF	TGCGCCAGCAGCTTGGACAGGGGTGGCTACACCTTC	once	TRBD1	TRBV5-1	TRBJ1-2
CASKEGGAGSPLHF	TGTGCCAGTAAGGAAGGGGGCGCGGGTTCACCCCTCCACTTT	-	TRBD1	TRBV19	TRBJ1-6
CAWRVWTGDTEAFF	TGTGCCTGGAGGGTTTGGACAGGGGACACTGAAGCTTTCTTT	-	TRBD1	TRBV30	TRBJ1-1
CASARTSGWVDTQYF	TGTGCCAGCGCGAGGACTAGCGGATGGGTGGATACGCAGTATTTT	-	TRBD2	TRBV19	TRBJ2-3
CASSLLRDSRPYEQYF	TGTGCCAGCAGCCTCCTACGAGACTCGAGGCCCTACGAGCAGTACTTC	-	-	TRBV9	TRBJ2-7
CASNSDSYNSPLHF	TGTGCCAGCAATTCGGATTCCTATAATTCACCCCTCCACTTT	-	-	TRBV5-4	TRBJ1-6
CASSFWNTEAFF	TGTGCCAGCAGCTTTTGGAACACTGAAGCTTTCTTT	-	-	TRBV7-2	TRBJ1-1
CASRSPGQGNLGSPLHF	TGTGCCAGCAGGTCACCGGGACAGGGTAATTTAGGTTCACCCCTCCACTTT	-	TRBD1	TRBV27	TRBJ1-6
CASSLGGAGNTIYF	TGCGCCAGCAGCTTGGGGGGTGCTGGAAACACCATATATTTT	-	-	TRBV5-1	TRBJ1-3
CASSIDSRVRCEQYF	TGTGCCAGTAGTATAGACTCAAGGGTTAGATGCGAGCAGTACTTC	once	-	TRBV19	TRBJ2-7
CASSLEIDSPLHF	TGTGCCAGCAGCTTAGAAATCGATTCACCCCTCCACTTT	-	-	TRBV7-2	TRBJ1-6
CASSWGTYGYTF	TGTGCCAGCAGCTGGGGAACATATGGCTACACCTTC	-	-	TRBV7-9	TRBJ1-2
CAWSVGGDQPQHF	TGTGCCTGGAGTGTAGGGGGGGATCAGCCCCAGCATTTT	-	-	TRBV30	TRBJ1-5
CASSQWDRRYAETQYF	TGCGCCAGCAGCCAATGGGACCGACGTTATGCTGAGACCCAGTACTTC	-	-	TRBV4-3	TRBJ2-5
CASSPGADYGYTF	TGTGCCAGCAGCCCAGGGGCAGACTATGGCTACACCTTC	-	-	TRBV7-8	TRBJ1-2
CASSALAGGYTSYEQYF	TGTGCCAGCAGCGCGCTAGCGGGGGGCTATACCTCCTACGAGCAGTACTTC	-	TRBD2	TRBV5-5	TRBJ2-7
CASTRREGEGYTF	TGTGCCAGCACCCGGCGGGAGGGAGAAGGCTACACCTTC	-	-	TRBV5-6	TRBJ1-2
CASSAQGMDRGYTF	TGTGCCAGCAGTGCTCAGGGAATGGATCGAGGCTACACCTTC	-	-	TRBV2	TRBJ1-2